This entry features one TCR beta chain sequence. Clones were sequenced by immunoSEQ multiplex PCR, and TCRdb holds only the in-frame ones, with some missing. The profile shows about 2.3 million clones, 93% of them singletons. This sample stems from a study of shared clonotypes between healthy human individuals. This CDR3 region has 15 residues. V was trimmed by 5 bases and J by 5 bases, leaving 19 bases between them. CDR1 and CDR2 from the germline V gene are SGHRS and YFSETQ. This clonotype was obtained from a man between 18 and 35 years old in good health. Some clones in this sample may be carry-over from other donors' samples. The chain uses TRBV5-1 and TRBJ2-5; maybe TRBD1 (7 bases). The sequenced material came from naive CD4+ T cells from PBMCs. The subset: CD45RA+ positively selected. CDR3 bases: TGCGCCAGCAGTCAACAGGGGCCAGGAGGGGAGACCCAGTACTTC. Protein: CASSQQGPGGETQYF. Looking up the rest from reference TRBV5-1 and TRBJ2-5 gives the full variable domain: KAGVTQTPRYLIKTRGQQVTLSCSPISGHRSVSWYQQTPGQGLQFLFEYFSETQRNKGNFPGRFSGRQFSNSRSEMNVSTLELGDSALYLCASSQQGPGGETQYFGPGTRLLVL.